This T cell receptor beta chain was recorded in a study of cytomegalovirus exposure and HLA in healthy donors. Study as a whole: One earlier analysis, a look at roughly 170 million T cells, found about 100 million unique TCR beta sequences.

V lost 2 bases to trimming and J lost 4 bases, with 15 bases between them. Germline V CDR1 and CDR2: SGHRS, YFSETQ. CDR3 length equals 15 residues. Study results and limitations: Per a prior analysis, the majority of TCR beta V segments were productive roughly 90% or roughly 30% of the time. A later analysis linked a missense variant in DCLRE1C to the trimming of TCR beta V and J genes. Only CMV serostatus was available as immune exposure information.

As for this clone: Its target is unknown.

Primers for the PCR totalled 60 Vbeta and 13 Jbeta. Produced via immunoSEQ multiplex PCR; TCRdb's table is partial and in-frame only. The data hold 170,000 or so clones, with 84% observed a single time. This sequence was found in a boy younger than 10 in good health and CMV-seronegative. The chain links TRBV5-1 to TRBJ1-2; D not resolved. Sequencing used PBMCs. CDR3 residues: CASSFRDPGGYGYTF. CDR3 coding DNA: TGCGCCAGCAGCTTTCGTGATCCGGGAGGCTATGGCTACACCTTC.